Included here is one TCR beta chain sequence, with context. Its specificity is unknown. V was trimmed by 3 bases and J by 4 bases, leaving 6 bases between them. The germline V gene encodes CDR1 DFQATT and CDR2 SNEGSKA (reference sequence). The CDR3 totals 11 residues. The authors made TCR beta libraries by quantitative 5'-RACE with molecular barcodes. Each CDR3 protein gets one entry after TCRdb re-called the 5' RACE reads with MiXCR. The sample includes fewer than 650,000 distinct CDR3 sequences, roughly 13% of them seen just once. This sample was taken from a study of CD8 T cells in ankylosing spondylitis. Whole-study findings and limits: Disease-linked clones bore a CD8+ phenotype, appearing relatively rarely in peripheral blood. Reportedly, disease-linked clones are significantly enriched in ankylosing spondylitis patients' matched synovial fluid. Blood of patients with ankylosing spondylitis appeared to be characterized by a TCR beta motif of about 8 highly homologous variants. Previously reported in reactive arthritis synovial fluid and blood were some of the motif variants.

The sequence came from a male donor with ankylosing spondylitis. The sample was blood, either unsorted or a sorted T cell fraction (not recorded which). V usage is TRBV20-1 and J usage is TRBJ1-2; D is unclear. The CDR3 DNA reads as TGCAGTGCTAGTTTTAGCTATGGCTACACCTTC. Amino acids: CSASFSYGYTF.